This T cell receptor (beta chain) is drawn from a study of T-cell memory formation after mild COVID-19. Overall study context: Most TCR clusters belonged to a single donor.

CDR3 length: 14 amino acids. Deletions cut 5 bases from V and 8 bases from J, with 18 bases between. Per germline, CDR1 LNHDA and CDR2 SQIVND (reference sequence). Regarding the study as a whole: Shrinking CD4+ clones resided mostly in CM and EM, and CD8+ ones in EMRA. A second wave expanding day 15 to 37 was CD4+-biased; contracting clones were balanced. The finding that pre-infection memory included some responding clones suggested that cross-reactive memory joined.

For this clonotype: Its antigen is unknown.

TCRdb passed the 5' RACE reads through MiXCR, listing each CDR3 protein once. The sample contains some 57,000 distinct CDR3 sequences, 12% of which appear only once. The chain is built from TRBV19 and TRBJ1-2, with D uncertain. The clonotype comes from a man aged 18 to 35 who had mild COVID-19 (a few samples of this study predate the infection). Cell type and time point are not known. The sequencing sample was made of PBMCs or a T cell subset sorted from them (not recorded which). CDR3 protein: CASSSADGLGGYTF. In DNA form, the CDR3 reads TGTGCCAGTAGTTCGGCAGACGGCCTGGGGGGCTACACCTTC.